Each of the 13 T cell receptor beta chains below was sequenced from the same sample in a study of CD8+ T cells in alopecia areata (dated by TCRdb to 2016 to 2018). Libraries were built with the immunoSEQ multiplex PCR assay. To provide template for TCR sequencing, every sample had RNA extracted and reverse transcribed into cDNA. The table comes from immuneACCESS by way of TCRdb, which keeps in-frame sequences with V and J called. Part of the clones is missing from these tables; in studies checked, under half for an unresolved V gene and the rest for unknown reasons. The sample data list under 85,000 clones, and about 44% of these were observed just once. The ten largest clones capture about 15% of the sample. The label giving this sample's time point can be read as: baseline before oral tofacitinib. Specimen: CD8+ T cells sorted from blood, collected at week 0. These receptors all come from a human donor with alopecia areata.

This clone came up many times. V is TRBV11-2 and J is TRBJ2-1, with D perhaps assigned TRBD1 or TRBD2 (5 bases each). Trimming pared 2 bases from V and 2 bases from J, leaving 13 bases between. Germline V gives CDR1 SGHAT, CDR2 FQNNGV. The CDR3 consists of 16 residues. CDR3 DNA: TGTGCCAGCAGCTTATATCCCGGGACCACCTACAATGAGCAGTTCTTC. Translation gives CASSLYPGTTYNEQFF.

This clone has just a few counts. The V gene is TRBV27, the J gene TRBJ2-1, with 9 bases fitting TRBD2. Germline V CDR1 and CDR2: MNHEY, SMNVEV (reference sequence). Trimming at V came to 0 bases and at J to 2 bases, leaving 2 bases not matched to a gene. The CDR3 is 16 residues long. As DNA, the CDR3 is TGTGCCAGCAGTTTATCTAGACTAGCGGCCTACAATGAGCAGTTCTTC. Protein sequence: CASSLSRLAAYNEQFF.

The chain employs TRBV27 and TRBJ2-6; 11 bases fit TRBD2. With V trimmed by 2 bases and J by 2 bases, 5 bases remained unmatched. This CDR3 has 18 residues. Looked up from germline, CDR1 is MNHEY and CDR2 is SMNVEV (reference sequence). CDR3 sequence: CASSLRVLAGAGANVLTF. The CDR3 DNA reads TGTGCCAGCAGTTTAAGGGTACTAGCGGGAGCTGGGGCCAACGTCCTGACTTTC.

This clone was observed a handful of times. In nucleotides, the CDR3 is TGCAGCGTTGTTGGACTAGCGGGAGGGACCTACGAGCAGTACTTC. This translates into CSVVGLAGGTYEQYF. The V gene is TRBV29-1, the J gene TRBJ2-7; 15 bases are shared with TRBD2. Per the germline V gene, CDR1 is SQVTM and CDR2 is ANQGSEA. The CDR3 has 15 amino acids. The junction had 3 bases not matched to a gene; V was cut back by 4 bases and J by 2 bases.

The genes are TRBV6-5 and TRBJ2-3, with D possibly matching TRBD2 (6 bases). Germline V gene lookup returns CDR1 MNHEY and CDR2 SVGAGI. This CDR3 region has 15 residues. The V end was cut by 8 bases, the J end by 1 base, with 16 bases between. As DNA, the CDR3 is TGTGCCAGCCAAGTGGGAGGATATGGCACAGATACGCAGTATTTT. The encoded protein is CASQVGGYGTDTQYF.

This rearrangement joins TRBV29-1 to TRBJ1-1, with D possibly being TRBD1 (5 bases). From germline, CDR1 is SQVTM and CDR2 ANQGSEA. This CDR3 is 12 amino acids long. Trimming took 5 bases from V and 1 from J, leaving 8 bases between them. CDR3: CSVTTGNTEAFF. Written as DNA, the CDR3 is TGCAGCGTTACAACAGGGAACACTGAAGCTTTCTTT.

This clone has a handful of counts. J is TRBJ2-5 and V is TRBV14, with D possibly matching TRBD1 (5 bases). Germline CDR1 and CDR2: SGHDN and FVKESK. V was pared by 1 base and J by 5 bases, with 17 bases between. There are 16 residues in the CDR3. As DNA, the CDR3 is TGTGCCAGCAGCCAAGGGGTACAGGACCCTGAGGAGACCCAGTACTTC. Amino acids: CASSQGVQDPEETQYF.

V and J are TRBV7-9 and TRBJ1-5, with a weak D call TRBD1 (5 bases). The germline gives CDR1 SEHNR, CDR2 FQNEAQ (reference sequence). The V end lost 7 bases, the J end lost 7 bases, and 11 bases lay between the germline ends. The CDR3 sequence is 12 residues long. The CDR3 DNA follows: TGTGCCAGCAACGGATCAGGGCAGCCCCAGCATTTT. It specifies CASNGSGQPQHF. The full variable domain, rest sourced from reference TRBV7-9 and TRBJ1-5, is DTGVSQNPRHKITKRGQNVTFRCDPISEHNRLYWYRQTLGQGPEFLTYFQNEAQLEKSRLLSDRFSAERPKGSFSTLEIQRTEQGDSAMYLCASNGSGQPQHFGDGTRLSIL.

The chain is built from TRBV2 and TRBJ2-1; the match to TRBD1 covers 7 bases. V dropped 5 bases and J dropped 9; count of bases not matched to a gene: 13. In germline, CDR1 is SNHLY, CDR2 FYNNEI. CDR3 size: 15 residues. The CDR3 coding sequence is TGTGCCAGCAGTACAGGGGTAGGGACCTTAGCTGAGCAGTTCTTC. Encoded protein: CASSTGVGTLAEQFF.

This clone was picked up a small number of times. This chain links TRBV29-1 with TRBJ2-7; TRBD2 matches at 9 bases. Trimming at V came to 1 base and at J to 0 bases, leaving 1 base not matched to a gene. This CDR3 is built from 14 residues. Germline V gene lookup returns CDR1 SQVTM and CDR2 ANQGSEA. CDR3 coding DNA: TGCAGCGTTGAAGGACTAGCGGACTCCTACGAGCAGTACTTC. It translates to CSVEGLADSYEQYF.

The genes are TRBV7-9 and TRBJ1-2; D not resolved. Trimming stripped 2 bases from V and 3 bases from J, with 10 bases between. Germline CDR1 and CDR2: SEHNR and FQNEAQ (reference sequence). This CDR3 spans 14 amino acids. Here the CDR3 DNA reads TGTGCCAGCAGCTTAATTAGGTCAGACTATGGCTACACCTTC. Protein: CASSLIRSDYGYTF.

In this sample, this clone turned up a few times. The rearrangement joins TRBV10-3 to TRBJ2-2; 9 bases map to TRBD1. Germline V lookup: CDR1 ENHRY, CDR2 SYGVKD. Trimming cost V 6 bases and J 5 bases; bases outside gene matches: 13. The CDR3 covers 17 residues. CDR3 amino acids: CAIRAQTGGEGTGELFF. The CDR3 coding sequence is TGTGCCATCAGGGCCCAAACAGGGGGCGAAGGGACCGGGGAGCTGTTTTTT.

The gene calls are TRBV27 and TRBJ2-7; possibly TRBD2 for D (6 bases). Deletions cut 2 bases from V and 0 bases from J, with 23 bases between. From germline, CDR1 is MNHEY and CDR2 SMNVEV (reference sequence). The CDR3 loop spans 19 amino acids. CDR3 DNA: TGTGCCAGCAGTTTAGGCCCTATACGCGAGCGGGCCTTCTCCTACGAGCAGTACTTC. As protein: CASSLGPIRERAFSYEQYF.